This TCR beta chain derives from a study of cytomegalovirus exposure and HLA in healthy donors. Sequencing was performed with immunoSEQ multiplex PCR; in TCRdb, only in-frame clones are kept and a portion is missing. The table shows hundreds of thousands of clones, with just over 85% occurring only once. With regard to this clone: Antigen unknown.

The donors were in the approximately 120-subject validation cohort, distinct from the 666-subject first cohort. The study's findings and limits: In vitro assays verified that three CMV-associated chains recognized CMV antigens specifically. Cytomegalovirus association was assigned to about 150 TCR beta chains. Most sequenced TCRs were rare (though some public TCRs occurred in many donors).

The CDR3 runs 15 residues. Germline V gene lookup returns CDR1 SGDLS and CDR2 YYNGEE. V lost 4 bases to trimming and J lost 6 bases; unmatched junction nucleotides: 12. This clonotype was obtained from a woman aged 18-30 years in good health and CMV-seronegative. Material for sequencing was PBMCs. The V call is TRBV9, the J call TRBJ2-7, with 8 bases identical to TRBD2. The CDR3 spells CASSPTGTSNSEQYF. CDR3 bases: TGTGCCAGCAGCCCTACCGGGACTAGTAATTCCGAGCAGTACTTC.